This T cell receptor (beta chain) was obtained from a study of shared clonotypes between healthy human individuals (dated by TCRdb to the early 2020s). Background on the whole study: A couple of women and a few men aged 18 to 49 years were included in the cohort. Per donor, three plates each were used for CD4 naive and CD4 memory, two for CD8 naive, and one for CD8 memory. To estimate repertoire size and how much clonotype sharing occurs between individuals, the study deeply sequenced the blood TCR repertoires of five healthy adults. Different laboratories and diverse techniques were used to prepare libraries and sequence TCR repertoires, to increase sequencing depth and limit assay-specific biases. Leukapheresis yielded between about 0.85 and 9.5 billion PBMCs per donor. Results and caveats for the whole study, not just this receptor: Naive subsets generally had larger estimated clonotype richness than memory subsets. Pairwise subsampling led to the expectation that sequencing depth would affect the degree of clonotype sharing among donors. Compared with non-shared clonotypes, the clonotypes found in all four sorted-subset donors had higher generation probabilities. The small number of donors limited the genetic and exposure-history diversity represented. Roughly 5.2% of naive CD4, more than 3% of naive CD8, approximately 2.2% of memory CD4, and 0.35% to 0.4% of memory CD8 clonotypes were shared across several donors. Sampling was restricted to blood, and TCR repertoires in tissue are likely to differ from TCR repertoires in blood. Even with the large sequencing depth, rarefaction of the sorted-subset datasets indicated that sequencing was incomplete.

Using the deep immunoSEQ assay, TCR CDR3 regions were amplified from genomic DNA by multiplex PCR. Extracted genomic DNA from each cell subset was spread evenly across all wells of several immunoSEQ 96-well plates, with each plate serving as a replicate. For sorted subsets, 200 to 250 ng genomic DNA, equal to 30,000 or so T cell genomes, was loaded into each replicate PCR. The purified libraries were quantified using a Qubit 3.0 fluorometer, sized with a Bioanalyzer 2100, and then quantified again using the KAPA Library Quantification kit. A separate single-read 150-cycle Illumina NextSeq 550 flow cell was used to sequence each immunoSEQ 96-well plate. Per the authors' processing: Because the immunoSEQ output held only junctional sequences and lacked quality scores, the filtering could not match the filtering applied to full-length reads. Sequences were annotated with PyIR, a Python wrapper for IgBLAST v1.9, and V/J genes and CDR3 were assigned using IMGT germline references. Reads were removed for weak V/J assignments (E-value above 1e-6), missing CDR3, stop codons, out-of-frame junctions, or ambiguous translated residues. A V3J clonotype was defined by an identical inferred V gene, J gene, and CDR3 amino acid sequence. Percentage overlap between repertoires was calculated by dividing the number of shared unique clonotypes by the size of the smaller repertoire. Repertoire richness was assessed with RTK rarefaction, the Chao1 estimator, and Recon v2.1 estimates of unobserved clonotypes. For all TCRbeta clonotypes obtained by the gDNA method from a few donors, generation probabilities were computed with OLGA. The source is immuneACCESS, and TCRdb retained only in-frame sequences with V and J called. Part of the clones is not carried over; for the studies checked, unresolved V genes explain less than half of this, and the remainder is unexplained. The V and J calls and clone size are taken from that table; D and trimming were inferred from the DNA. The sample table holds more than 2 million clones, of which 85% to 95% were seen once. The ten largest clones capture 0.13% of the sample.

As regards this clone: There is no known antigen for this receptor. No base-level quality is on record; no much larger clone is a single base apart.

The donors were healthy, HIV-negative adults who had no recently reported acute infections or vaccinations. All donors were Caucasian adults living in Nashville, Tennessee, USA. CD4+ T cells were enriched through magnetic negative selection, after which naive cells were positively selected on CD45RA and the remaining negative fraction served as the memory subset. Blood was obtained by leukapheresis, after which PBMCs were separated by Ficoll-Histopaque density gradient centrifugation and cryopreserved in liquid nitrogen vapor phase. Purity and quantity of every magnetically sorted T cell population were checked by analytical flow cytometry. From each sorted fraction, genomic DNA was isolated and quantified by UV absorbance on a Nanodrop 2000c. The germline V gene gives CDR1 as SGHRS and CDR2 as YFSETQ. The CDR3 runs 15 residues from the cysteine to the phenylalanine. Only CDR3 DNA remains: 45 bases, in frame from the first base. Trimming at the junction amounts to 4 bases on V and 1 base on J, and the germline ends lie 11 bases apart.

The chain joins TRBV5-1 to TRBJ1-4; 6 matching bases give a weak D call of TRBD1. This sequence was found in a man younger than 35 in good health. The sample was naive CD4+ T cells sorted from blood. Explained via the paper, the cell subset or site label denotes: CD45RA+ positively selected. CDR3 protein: CASSEGDLTNEKLFF. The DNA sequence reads TGCGCCAGCAGCGAGGGGGATTTAACTAATGAAAAACTGTTTTTT.